This record looks at one T cell receptor (beta chain) sequence and its context. The entry originates in a study of T cell responses to AZD1222 COVID-19 vaccine. TCRdb keeps only in-frame clones here, not all; method: immunoSEQ multiplex PCR. Of around 81,000 clones in the sample, about 82% are singletons; the top ten hold 2.5% to 3%. This receptor was obtained from an adult in good health. The specimen comprised peripheral blood, sampled on day 0 of AZD1222 vaccination.

The CDR3: CASSYSTPGGSRELFF. The CDR3 nucleotides are TGTGCCAGCAGTTACTCGACGCCGGGGGGTAGCCGGGAGCTGTTTTTT. The chain couples TRBV6-5 to TRBJ2-2; TRBD2 matches at 7 bases. The CDR3 length is 16 residues. The V segment lost 0 bases and the J segment 9 bases; nucleotides outside the gene matches: 10. Germline V gene sequence: CDR1 MNHEY, CDR2 SVGAGI.